One sample yielded the 12 T cell receptor beta chains listed below, sequenced in a study of cytomegalovirus exposure and HLA in healthy donors. PCR amplification relied on 60 Vbeta primers (plus 13 Jbeta primers). Libraries were prepared by immunoSEQ multiplex PCR; TCRdb keeps only in-frame clonotypes and omits some of them. Of 90,000 to 150,000 clones in the sample, roughly three fifths were seen once. The sequenced material came from PBMCs. The receptor source for this set is a man between 40 and 49 years old in good health and CMV-seropositive.

This chain links TRBV29-1 with TRBJ2-1; maybe TRBD2 (7 bases). With 1 base removed from V and 6 bases from J, the gap between germline ends came to 16 bases. In germline, CDR1 is SQVTM, CDR2 ANQGSEA. The CDR3 contains 15 residues. For the CDR3, the DNA is TGCAGCGTTGAAGGGTTGGCGGGGGCTTCCAATGAGCAGTTCTTC. Amino acids: CSVEGLAGASNEQFF.

The chain is built from TRBV5-1 and TRBJ2-1, with D maybe TRBD2 (6 bases). Trimming took 7 bases from V and 6 from J, leaving 14 bases between them. Germline V gene sequence: CDR1 SGHRS, CDR2 YFSETQ. The CDR3 has 13 amino acids. CDR3: CASRAGWANEQFF. The CDR3 nucleotides are TGCGCCAGCCGCGCGGGATGGGCCAATGAGCAGTTCTTC. Looking up the rest from reference TRBV5-1 and TRBJ2-1 gives the full variable domain: KAGVTQTPRYLIKTRGQQVTLSCSPISGHRSVSWYQQTPGQGLQFLFEYFSETQRNKGNFPGRFSGRQFSNSRSEMNVSTLELGDSALYLCASRAGWANEQFFGPGTRLTVL.

The chain uses TRBV11-2 and TRBJ2-3, with TRBD2 identical over 9 bases. Trimming cost V 5 bases and J 4 bases; bases outside gene matches: 16. In germline, CDR1 is SGHAT, CDR2 FQNNGV. The CDR3 consists of 18 residues. The CDR3 DNA follows: TGTGCCAGCAGCCCCCCGATAGCGGGGGATTCCATGCCAGATACGCAGTATTTT. Amino acid sequence: CASSPPIAGDSMPDTQYF.

V gene TRBV7-7 combines with J gene TRBJ2-7; the match to TRBD1 covers 7 bases. CDR1 SSHAT and CDR2 FNYEAQ come from the germline V gene (reference sequence). This CDR3 is 13 amino acids long. With V trimmed by 6 bases and J by 4 bases, 6 bases remained unmatched. CDR3 protein: CASSYGTDYEQYF. The DNA of the CDR3 is TGTGCCAGCAGTTACGGGACAGATTACGAGCAGTACTTC.

This clone was picked up one time. The CDR3 nucleotides are TGTGCCAGCAGCGTAGCTCCAGGCTCCTACAATGAGCAGTTCTTC. Translating gives CASSVAPGSYNEQFF. This chain connects TRBV9 to TRBJ2-1; D not resolved. The CDR3 length is 15 residues. Germline V gene sequence: CDR1 SGDLS, CDR2 YYNGEE. V was pared by 0 bases and J by 0 bases, with 7 bases between.

This clone was seen only once. In DNA, the CDR3 is TGTGCCAGTAGTAACCGACAGGGAGTCTCTGGAAACACCATATATTTT. This translates into CASSNRQGVSGNTIYF. The chain joins TRBV19 to TRBJ1-3, with TRBD1 matching 7 bases. CDR1 and CDR2 from the germline V gene are LNHDA and SQIVND (reference sequence). Unmatched junction bases numbered 6, after V lost 4 bases and J lost 0 bases. This CDR3 has 16 amino acids.

This clone came up a few times. This chain uses TRBV7-5 with TRBJ2-7; no check of the table's D call, TRBD2, against the DNA was made. TRBV7-5 is deemed a pseudogene. CDR3 length: 19 residues. The CDR3: CARSSLFRDYGLSSYEQYF. In DNA, the CDR3 is TGTGCCAGAAGCTCACTATTCCGGGACTACGGACTAAGCTCCTACGAGCAGTACTTC.

This chain links TRBV5-1 with TRBJ2-5; 15 nucleotides match TRBD2. The CDR3 sequence is 16 residues long. Germline V lookup: CDR1 SGHRS, CDR2 YFSETQ. Germline trimming cut 3 bases from V and 5 bases from J; bases unmatched to any gene: 5. The CDR3 loop is CASSWGLAGGMETQYF. CDR3 nucleotide sequence: TGCGCCAGCAGCTGGGGACTAGCGGGAGGTATGGAGACCCAGTACTTC.

The V gene is TRBV11-2, the J gene TRBJ2-4; TRBD2 aligns across 7 bases. Germline V gene lookup returns CDR1 SGHAT and CDR2 FQNNGV. The length of the CDR3 is 16 residues. V lost 5 bases and J lost 1; bases outside the gene matches: 8. The CDR3 protein is CASSLLAGSAKNIQYF. The CDR3 bases are TGTGCCAGCAGCCTCTTAGCGGGTTCTGCCAAAAACATTCAGTACTTC.

Remarks on this clone: Other DNA sequences in the sample encode the same CDR3. The chain couples TRBV7-9 to TRBJ1-1; D is unresolved. The V gene lost 1 base and the J gene lost 5 bases, with 8 bases spanning the gap. CDR3 length: 13 residues. Germline V gives CDR1 SEHNR, CDR2 FQNEAQ (reference sequence). Here the CDR3 reads CASSLGGGTEAFF. CDR3 bases: TGTGCCAGCAGCTTAGGAGGAGGAACTGAAGCTTTCTTT.

The chain has TRBV9 and TRBJ2-1, with D maybe TRBD1 (5 bases). There are 14 residues in the CDR3. V was pared by 0 bases and J by 5 bases, with 9 bases between. CDR1 and CDR2 from the germline V gene are SGDLS and YYNGEE. In nucleotides, the CDR3 is TGTGCCAGCAGCGTAGGACAGACCAACAATGAGCAGTTCTTC. Its translation is CASSVGQTNNEQFF.

The V gene is TRBV7-9, the J gene TRBJ1-3; 10 positions match TRBD1. This CDR3 has 16 amino acids. Losses at the gene ends were 5 bases for V and 1 base for J; bases not matched to a gene: 5. The V gene's germline CDR1 is SEHNR and CDR2 FQNEAQ (reference sequence). The CDR3 region has the DNA TGTGCCAGCAGCACAAGGACAGGGGGGTCTGGAAACACCATATATTTT. Translation: CASSTRTGGSGNTIYF.